Below are 2 T cell receptor beta chains sequenced from a single sample in a study of memory CD8 T cells in hepatitis C reinfection. This sample's time point: late/post reinfection, 12 to 24 weeks after detection. No in vitro expansion preceded TCR sequencing of the sorted cells. The table came from immunoSEQ multiplex PCR; TCRdb's copy has only in-frame clones and leaves some out. The sample has about 46,000 clones, roughly 87% seen once. Sequencing input: naive CD8+ T cells sorted from blood. These receptors all come from a man between 18 and 29 years old with hepatitis C virus infection.

This clone was seen more than once but under ten times. The chain couples TRBV6-5 to TRBJ2-2, with TRBD2 matching over 10 bases. V lost 8 bases to trimming and J lost 9 bases; unmatched junction nucleotides: 9. Germline V gene lookup returns CDR1 MNHEY and CDR2 SVGAGI. This CDR3 has 14 residues. DNA for the CDR3: TGTGCCAGCGGGAAAACTAGCGGGAAGCGGGAGCTGTTTTTT. Its protein product is CASGKTSGKRELFF.

CDR3 nucleotide sequence: TGTGCCAGCAGCTCTGAGTCCCCTCGTGGGCCATACAATGAGCAGTTCTTC. It yields the protein CASSSESPRGPYNEQFF. J is TRBJ2-1 and V is TRBV5-6; D unresolved. The CDR3 contains 17 residues. The V and J ends lost 3 bases and 4 bases respectively, with 20 bases between them. CDR1 is SGHDT, CDR2 YYEEEE, per germline.